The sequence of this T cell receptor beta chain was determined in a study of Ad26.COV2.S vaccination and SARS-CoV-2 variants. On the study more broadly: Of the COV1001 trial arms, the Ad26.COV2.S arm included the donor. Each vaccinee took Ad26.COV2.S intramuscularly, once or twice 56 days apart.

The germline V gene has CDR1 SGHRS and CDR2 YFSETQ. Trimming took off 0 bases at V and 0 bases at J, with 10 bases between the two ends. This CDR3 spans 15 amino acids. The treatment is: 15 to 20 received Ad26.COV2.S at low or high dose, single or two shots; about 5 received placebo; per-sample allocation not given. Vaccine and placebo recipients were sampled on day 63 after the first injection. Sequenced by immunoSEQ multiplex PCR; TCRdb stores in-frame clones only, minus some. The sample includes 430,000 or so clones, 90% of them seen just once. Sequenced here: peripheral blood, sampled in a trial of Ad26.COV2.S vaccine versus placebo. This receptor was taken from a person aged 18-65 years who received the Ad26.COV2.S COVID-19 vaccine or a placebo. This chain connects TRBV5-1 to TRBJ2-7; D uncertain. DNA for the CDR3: TGCGCCAGCAGCTTGGCGTATGCCTTCTCCTACGAGCAGTACTTC. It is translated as CASSLAYAFSYEQYF.